This TCR beta chain was captured in a study of T-cell memory formation after mild COVID-19. Study-level information: TCR clustering was largely donor specific. Study-level findings and limits: In pre-infection memory, a portion of responding clones appeared, which suggested that cross-reactive memory joined.

This CDR3 is built from 16 residues. Looked up from germline, CDR1 is MNHEY and CDR2 is SMNVEV (reference sequence). The V segment lost 3 bases and the J segment 5 bases; nucleotides outside the gene matches: 7. A note on this clonotype: What it binds is unknown.

TCRdb reprocessed the 5' RACE reads with MiXCR, giving one entry per CDR3 protein. In the table there are 100,000 to 150,000 distinct CDR3 sequences, about 5.9% of which are singletons. This clonotype was sampled from an adult woman who had mild COVID-19 (a few samples of this study predate the infection). Cell type and time point are not known. The J gene is TRBJ2-1, the V gene TRBV27; 10 bases match TRBD1. Sequenced sample: PBMCs or a T cell subset sorted from them (not recorded which). Here the CDR3 reads CASSFSRDRGNNEQFF. CDR3 coding DNA: TGTGCCAGCAGTTTCTCACGGGACAGGGGTAACAATGAGCAGTTCTTC.